This T cell receptor beta chain was captured by sequencing in a study of graft-versus-host responses after intestinal transplantation. Study findings and constraints: Early declines in HvG clones that occurred post-transplant were associated with peak circulating GvH clone levels.

The ends lost 6 bases at V and 1 base at J; junction bases unmatched: 6. Looked up from germline, CDR1 is MNHEY and CDR2 is SVGAGI. This CDR3 is 15 amino acids long. Repertoires were generated with immunoSEQ multiplex PCR, while TCRdb's copy carries only in-frame clones and drops some. The table lists about 12,000 clones, 30% to 35% of them singletons, with 3.2% in the top ten. Responders that carried the CFSE label, approximately 200,000 of them, were plated with approximately 200,000 irradiated, violet-dye-labeled stimulator cells. Proliferating responders of the CD3+CD4+ and CD3+CD8+ phenotypes with low CFSE were sorted after the reaction.

V gene TRBV6-5 combines with J gene TRBJ2-5; 9 bases match TRBD1. The sequence was obtained from a human patient who received an intestinal transplant. Sample: alloreactive CD8+ T cells from a mixed lymphocyte reaction culture, taken before intestinal transplant. Stated subset: CFSE-low proliferating T cells sorted from roughly 6-day pre-transplant mixed lymphocyte reaction (GvH or HvG direction). The DNA for the CDR3 is TGTGCCAGCAGCCCACCGGGACAGGGCCAAGAGACCCAGTACTTC. Its protein is CASSPPGQGQETQYF.